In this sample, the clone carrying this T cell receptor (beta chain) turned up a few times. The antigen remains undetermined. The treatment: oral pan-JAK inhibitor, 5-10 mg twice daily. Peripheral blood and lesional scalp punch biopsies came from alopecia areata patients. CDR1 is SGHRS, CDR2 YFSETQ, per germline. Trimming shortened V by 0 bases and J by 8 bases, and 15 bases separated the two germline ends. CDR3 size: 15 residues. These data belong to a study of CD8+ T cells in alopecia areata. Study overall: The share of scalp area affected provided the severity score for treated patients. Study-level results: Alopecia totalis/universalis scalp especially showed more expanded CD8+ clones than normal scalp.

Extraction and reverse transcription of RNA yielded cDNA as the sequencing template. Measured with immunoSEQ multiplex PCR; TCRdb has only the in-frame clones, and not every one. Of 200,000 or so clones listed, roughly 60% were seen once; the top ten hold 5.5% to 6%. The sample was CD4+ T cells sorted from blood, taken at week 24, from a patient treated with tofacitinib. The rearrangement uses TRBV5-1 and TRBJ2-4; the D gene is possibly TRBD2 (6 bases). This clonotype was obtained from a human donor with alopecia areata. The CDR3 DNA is TGCGCCAGCAGCTTGGCCGGGACTCGCCTTGACATTCAGTACTTC. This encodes CASSLAGTRLDIQYF.